The 16 T cell receptor beta chains presented below share a single source sample, sequenced in a study of cytomegalovirus exposure and HLA in healthy donors. Some clones are missing from TCRdb's copy, which holds only in-frame ones; the method was immunoSEQ multiplex PCR. Counted here are over 150,000 clones, about 82% occurring once; the ten biggest clones make up 2% to 2.5%. Sequenced: PBMCs. All receptors derive from a human donor in good health.

The CDR3 DNA reads TGTGCCAGTAGTATACGACAGCCGAAAGATACGCAGTATTTT. Amino acids: CASSIRQPKDTQYF. The chain recombines TRBV19 with TRBJ2-3, with a tentative D call TRBD1 (5 bases). V shed 2 bases and J shed 5 bases, with 11 bases lying between them. Germline values: CDR1 LNHDA, CDR2 SQIVND (reference sequence). This CDR3 region has 14 residues.

The chain has TRBV27 and TRBJ1-1; TRBD1 matches 8 bases. CDR1 MNHEY and CDR2 SMNVEV come from the germline V gene (reference sequence). The V and J ends lost 5 bases and 1 base, in that order; junction bases with no gene match: 3. The CDR3 loop spans 14 amino acids. CDR3 in DNA: TGTGCCAGCAGTCACAGGGGGACGAACACTGAAGCTTTCTTT. This gives the protein CASSHRGTNTEAFF.

The chain is built from TRBV10-3 and TRBJ1-1; no reliable D call. This CDR3 has 12 residues. Germline values: CDR1 ENHRY, CDR2 SYGVKD. V was clipped by 4 bases and J by 11 bases, with 14 bases between them. The CDR3 nucleotides are TGTGCCATCAGTGTCTTTGGGAGGGCGGCTTTCTTT. It codes for CAISVFGRAAFF.

The rearrangement joins TRBV4-2 to TRBJ2-7; 13 bases are a match to TRBD2. The germline gives CDR1 LGHNA, CDR2 YNFKEQ. With 2 bases clipped from V and 5 bases from J, the junction kept 24 bases outside the gene matches. The CDR3 is 22 residues long. CDR3 in DNA: TGTGCCAGCAGCCAAAATCCTAACTCCGGGACTAGCGGGACCCGTTATCGGAACGAGCAGTACTTC. Residues: CASSQNPNSGTSGTRYRNEQYF.

The gene calls are TRBV13 and TRBJ2-4; 13 nucleotides match TRBD2. CDR3 length: 20 residues. V was clipped by 5 bases and J by 0 bases; unmatched bases: 13. CDR1 is PRHDT, CDR2 FYEKMQ, per germline (reference sequence). In DNA, the CDR3 is TGTGCCAGCAGCCACCTTGGGACTAGCGGGGTTTCGGAAGCCAAAAACATTCAGTACTTC. Its translation is CASSHLGTSGVSEAKNIQYF.

This sequence joins TRBV4-1 and TRBJ1-5; the D is unclear. V was trimmed by 1 base and J by 1 base, leaving 11 bases between them. The CDR3 has 16 residues. CDR1 and CDR2 (germline): MGHRA, YSYEKL. The CDR3 loop reads CASSQVLAQSNQPQHF. The CDR3 nucleotides read TGCGCCAGCAGCCAAGTGTTGGCACAAAGCAATCAGCCCCAGCATTTT.

The CDR3 nucleotides are TGTGCCAGCTCTCAAATAGCGGGGGGTCTCGGCGAGCAGTACTTC. The encoded protein is CASSQIAGGLGEQYF. The rearrangement links TRBV18 to TRBJ2-7; 10 bases are a match to TRBD2. Losses at the gene ends were 6 bases for V and 6 bases for J; bases not matched to a gene: 11. This CDR3 has 15 residues. From germline, CDR1 is KGHSH and CDR2 LQKENI.

The chain combines TRBV11-2 with TRBJ2-1, with TRBD1 identical over 7 bases. The CDR3 runs 13 residues. With V trimmed by 4 bases and J by 6 bases, 3 bases remained unmatched. The germline V gene encodes CDR1 SGHAT and CDR2 FQNNGV. The DNA for the CDR3 is TGTGCCAGCAGCTCACAGGGGTCCAATGAGCAGTTCTTC. It translates to CASSSQGSNEQFF.

The chain recombines TRBV19 with TRBJ1-1; 11 nucleotides agree with TRBD1. The germline CDR1 and CDR2 sequences are LNHDA and SQIVND (reference sequence). The CDR3 is 14 residues long. V trimming: 8 bases; J trimming: 5 bases; junction bases outside the gene matches: 7. DNA of the CDR3: TGTGCCAGTCAGTGGACAGGGGGCTATACTGAAGCTTTCTTT. Translated: CASQWTGGYTEAFF.

This clone was recorded only once. The chain combines TRBV4-3 with TRBJ1-1, with no clear D. The V end was cut by 0 bases, the J end by 1 base, with 12 bases between. Germline CDR1 is LGHNA and CDR2 is YSLEER. This CDR3 contains 16 residues. The CDR3, as DNA: TGCGCCAGCAGCCAAGATCGGTTCCGGGGGAACACTGAAGCTTTCTTT. Protein product: CASSQDRFRGNTEAFF.

This clone was recorded a few times. The chain couples TRBV2 to TRBJ1-1; maybe TRBD1 (6 bases). The germline CDR1 and CDR2 sequences are SNHLY and FYNNEI. With 5 bases removed from V and 1 base from J, the gap between germline ends came to 8 bases. CDR3 length equals 13 residues. The CDR3 region is CASSQTGNTEAFF. The CDR3 bases are TGTGCCAGCAGTCAGACAGGGAACACTGAAGCTTTCTTT.

CDR3 loop: CASSLLAGGSRGPGTQYF. The CDR3 DNA sequence: TGTGCCAGCAGCTTACTAGCGGGGGGTTCGCGCGGGCCAGGGACCCAGTACTTC. The genes are TRBV11-1 and TRBJ2-5, with TRBD2 matching over 11 bases. Germline V CDR1 and CDR2: SGHAT, FQDESV (reference sequence). There are 18 residues in the CDR3. V lost 2 bases and J lost 7; bases outside the gene matches: 15.

The rearrangement uses TRBV7-9 and TRBJ2-3; 8 nucleotides align to TRBD2. The CDR3 spans 16 residues. Trimming at V came to 6 bases and at J to 4 bases, leaving 12 bases not matched to a gene. Germline CDR1 SEHNR, CDR2 FQNEAQ (reference sequence). The CDR3 region has the DNA TGTGCCAGCAGACCCCACCCGACTAGCGCAGCAGATACGCAGTATTTT. This translates into CASRPHPTSAADTQYF.

This clone was recorded once. The chain carries TRBV5-1 and TRBJ2-3, with 8 bases identical to TRBD1. Losses at the gene ends were 4 bases for V and 0 bases for J; bases not matched to a gene: 4. This CDR3 contains 15 residues. Germline V gene sequence: CDR1 SGHRS, CDR2 YFSETQ. CDR3 loop: CASSTTGASTDTQYF. CDR3 nucleotides: TGCGCCAGCAGCACGACAGGGGCTAGCACAGATACGCAGTATTTT. Combining the CDR3 with reference TRBV5-1 and TRBJ2-3 gives the whole variable domain KAGVTQTPRYLIKTRGQQVTLSCSPISGHRSVSWYQQTPGQGLQFLFEYFSETQRNKGNFPGRFSGRQFSNSRSEMNVSTLELGDSALYLCASSTTGASTDTQYFGPGTRLTVL.

The chain is built from TRBV18 and TRBJ2-1; maybe TRBD1 (7 bases). Germline loops: CDR1 KGHSH, CDR2 LQKENI. The CDR3 spans 16 residues. The ends were cut back, 3 bases at V and 3 bases at J, with 15 bases in the middle. CDR3 nucleotide sequence: TGTGCCAGCTCACCCCGTGTGCGGGACAGCTACAATGAGCAGTTCTTC. It translates to CASSPRVRDSYNEQFF.

The V call is TRBV5-4, the J call TRBJ2-1; no firm D call. Germline CDR1 SGHNT, CDR2 YYREEE (reference sequence). The CDR3 consists of 12 residues. Trimming took 4 bases from V and 8 from J, leaving 10 bases between them. DNA of the CDR3: TGTGCCAGCAGCGCTACTGAGGATGAGCAGTTCTTC. It codes for CASSATEDEQFF. The full variable domain, completed using reference TRBV5-4 and TRBJ2-1, is ETGVTQSPTHLIKTRGQQVTLRCSSQSGHNTVSWYQQALGQGPQFIFQYYREEENGRGNFPPRFSGLQFPNYSSELNVNALELDDSALYLCASSATEDEQFFGPGTRLTVL.